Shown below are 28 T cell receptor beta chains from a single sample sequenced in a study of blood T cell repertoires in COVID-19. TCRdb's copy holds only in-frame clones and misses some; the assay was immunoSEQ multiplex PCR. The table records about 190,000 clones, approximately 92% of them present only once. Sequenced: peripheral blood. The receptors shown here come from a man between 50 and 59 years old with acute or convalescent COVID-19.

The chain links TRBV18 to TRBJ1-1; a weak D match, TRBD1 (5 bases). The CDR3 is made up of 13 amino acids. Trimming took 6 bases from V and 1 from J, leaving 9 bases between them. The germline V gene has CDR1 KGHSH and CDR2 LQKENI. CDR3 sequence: CASSPTENTEAFF. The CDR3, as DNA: TGTGCCAGCTCGCCGACAGAGAACACTGAAGCTTTCTTT.

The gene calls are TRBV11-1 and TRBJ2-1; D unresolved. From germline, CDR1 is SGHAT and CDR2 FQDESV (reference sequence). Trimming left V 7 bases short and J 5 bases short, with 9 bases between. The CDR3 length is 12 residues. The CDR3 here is CASTSRDNEQFF. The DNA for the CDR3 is TGTGCCAGCACCTCTCGGGACAATGAGCAGTTCTTC.

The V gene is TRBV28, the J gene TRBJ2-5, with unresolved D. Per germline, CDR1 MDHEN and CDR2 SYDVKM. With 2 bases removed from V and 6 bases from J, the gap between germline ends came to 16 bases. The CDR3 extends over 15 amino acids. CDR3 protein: CASSLDTVGRQTQYF. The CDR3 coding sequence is TGTGCCAGCAGTTTAGACACAGTGGGTCGACAGACCCAGTACTTC.

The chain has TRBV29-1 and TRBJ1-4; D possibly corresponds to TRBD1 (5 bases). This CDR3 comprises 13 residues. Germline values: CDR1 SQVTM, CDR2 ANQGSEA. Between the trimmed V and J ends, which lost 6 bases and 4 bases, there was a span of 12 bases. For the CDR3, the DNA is TGCAGCGTATTGACAGCCTTTAATGAAAAACTGTTTTTT. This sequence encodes CSVLTAFNEKLFF.

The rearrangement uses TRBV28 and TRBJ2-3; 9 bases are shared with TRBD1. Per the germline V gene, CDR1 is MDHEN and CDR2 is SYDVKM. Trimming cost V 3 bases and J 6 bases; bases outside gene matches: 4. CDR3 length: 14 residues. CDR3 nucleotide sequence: TGTGCCAGCAGTTTCGGGACAGGGTGGGATACGCAGTATTTT. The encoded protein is CASSFGTGWDTQYF. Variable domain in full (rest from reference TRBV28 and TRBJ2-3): DVKVTQSSRYLVKRTGEKVFLECVQDMDHENMFWYRQDPGLGLRLIYFSYDVKMKEKGDIPEGYSVSREKKERFSLILESASTNQTSMYLCASSFGTGWDTQYFGPGTRLTVL.

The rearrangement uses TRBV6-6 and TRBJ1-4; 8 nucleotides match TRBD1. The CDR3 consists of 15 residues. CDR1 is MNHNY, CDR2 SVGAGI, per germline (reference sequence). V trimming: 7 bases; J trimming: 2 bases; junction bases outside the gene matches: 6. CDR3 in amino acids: CASNPDRGTNEKLFF. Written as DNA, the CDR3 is TGTGCCAGCAACCCCGACAGGGGTACTAATGAAAAACTGTTTTTT.

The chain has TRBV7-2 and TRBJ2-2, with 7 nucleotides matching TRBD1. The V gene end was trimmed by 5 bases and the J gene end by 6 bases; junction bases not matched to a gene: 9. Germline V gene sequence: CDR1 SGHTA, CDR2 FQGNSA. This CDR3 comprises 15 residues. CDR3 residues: CASSPQSGTAGELFF. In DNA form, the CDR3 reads TGTGCCAGCAGCCCCCAATCGGGGACAGCCGGGGAGCTGTTTTTT.

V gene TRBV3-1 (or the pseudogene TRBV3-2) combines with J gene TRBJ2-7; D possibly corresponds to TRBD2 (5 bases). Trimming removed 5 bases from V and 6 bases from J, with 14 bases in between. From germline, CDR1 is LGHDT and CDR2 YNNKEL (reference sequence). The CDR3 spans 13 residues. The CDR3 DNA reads TGTGCCAGCAGCGTGGGTGGGCTAGCCGAGCAGTACTTC. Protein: CASSVGGLAEQYF.

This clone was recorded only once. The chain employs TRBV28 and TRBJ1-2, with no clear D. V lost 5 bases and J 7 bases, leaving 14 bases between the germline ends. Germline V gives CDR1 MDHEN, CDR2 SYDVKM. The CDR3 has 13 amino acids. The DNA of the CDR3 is TGTGCCAGCAGTCCAGGACCAGCGGTTGGCTACACCTTC. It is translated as CASSPGPAVGYTF.

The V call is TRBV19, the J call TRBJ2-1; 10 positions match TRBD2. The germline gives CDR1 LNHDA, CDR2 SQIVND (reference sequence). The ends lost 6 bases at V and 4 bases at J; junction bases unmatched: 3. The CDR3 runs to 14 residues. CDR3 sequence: CASRGTSVYNEQFF. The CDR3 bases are TGTGCCAGTAGGGGGACTAGCGTATACAATGAGCAGTTCTTC.

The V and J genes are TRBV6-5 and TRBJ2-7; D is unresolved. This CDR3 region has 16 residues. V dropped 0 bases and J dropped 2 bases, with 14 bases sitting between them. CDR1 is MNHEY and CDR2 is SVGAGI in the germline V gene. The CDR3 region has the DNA TGTGCCAGCAGTTACTCGGGTCTAGTTGGTCCCTACGAGCAGTACGTC. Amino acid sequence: CASSYSGLVGPYEQYV.

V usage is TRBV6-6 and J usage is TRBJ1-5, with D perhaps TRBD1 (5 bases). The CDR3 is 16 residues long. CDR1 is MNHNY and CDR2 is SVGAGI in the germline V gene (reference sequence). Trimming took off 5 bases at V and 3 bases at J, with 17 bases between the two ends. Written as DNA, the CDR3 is TGTGCCAGCAGTCGCCAACAGGTTATTGCCAATCAGCCCCAGCATTTT. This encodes CASSRQQVIANQPQHF.

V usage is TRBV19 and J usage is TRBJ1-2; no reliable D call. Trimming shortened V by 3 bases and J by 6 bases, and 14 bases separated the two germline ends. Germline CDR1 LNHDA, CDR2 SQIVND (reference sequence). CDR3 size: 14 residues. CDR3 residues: CASSISYSGNGYTF. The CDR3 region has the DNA TGTGCCAGTAGTATTTCTTACAGCGGGAATGGCTACACCTTC.

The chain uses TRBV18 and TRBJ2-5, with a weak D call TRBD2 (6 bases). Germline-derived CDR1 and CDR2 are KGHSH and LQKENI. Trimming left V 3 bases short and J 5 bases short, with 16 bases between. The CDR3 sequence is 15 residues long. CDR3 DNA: TGTGCCAGCTCACCTTTAGCGGCAATGCGGGAGACCCAGTACTTC. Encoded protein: CASSPLAAMRETQYF.

The CDR3 loop is CASSLRGAGYTF. CDR3 bases: TGTGCCAGCAGCTTGAGGGGCGCGGGCTACACCTTC. V usage is TRBV5-4 and J usage is TRBJ1-2; maybe TRBD1 (5 bases). The CDR3 loop spans 12 amino acids. Germline CDR1 reads SGHNT; CDR2 reads YYREEE (reference sequence). V was cut by 1 base and J by 8 bases, with 9 bases left in between. Using reference TRBV5-4 and TRBJ1-2 for the parts outside the CDR3, the full variable domain is ETGVTQSPTHLIKTRGQQVTLRCSSQSGHNTVSWYQQALGQGPQFIFQYYREEENGRGNFPPRFSGLQFPNYSSELNVNALELDDSALYLCASSLRGAGYTFGSGTRLTVV.

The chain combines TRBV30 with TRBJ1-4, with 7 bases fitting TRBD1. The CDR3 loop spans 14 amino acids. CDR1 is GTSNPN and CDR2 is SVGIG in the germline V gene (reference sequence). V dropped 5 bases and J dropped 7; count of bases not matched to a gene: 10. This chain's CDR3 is CAWASGTVPEKLFF. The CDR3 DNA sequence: TGTGCCTGGGCCTCCGGGACAGTCCCTGAAAAACTGTTTTTT.

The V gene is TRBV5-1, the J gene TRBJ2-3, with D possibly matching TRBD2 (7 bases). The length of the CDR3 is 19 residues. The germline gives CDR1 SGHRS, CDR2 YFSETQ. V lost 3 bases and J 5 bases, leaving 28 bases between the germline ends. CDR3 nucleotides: TGCGCCAGCAGCTCCCAGGCCCCATGGGAGGGCAGAGGGGGAGATACGCAGTATTTT. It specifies CASSSQAPWEGRGGDTQYF.

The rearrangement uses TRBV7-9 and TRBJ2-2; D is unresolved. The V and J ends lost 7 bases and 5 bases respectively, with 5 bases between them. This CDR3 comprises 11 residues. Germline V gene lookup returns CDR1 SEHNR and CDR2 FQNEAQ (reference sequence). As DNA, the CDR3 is TGTGCCAGCACCCTTACCGGGGAGCTGTTTTTT. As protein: CASTLTGELFF. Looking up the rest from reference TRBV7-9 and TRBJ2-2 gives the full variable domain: DTGVSQNPRHKITKRGQNVTFRCDPISEHNRLYWYRQTLGQGPEFLTYFQNEAQLEKSRLLSDRFSAERPKGSFSTLEIQRTEQGDSAMYLCASTLTGELFFGEGSRLTVL.

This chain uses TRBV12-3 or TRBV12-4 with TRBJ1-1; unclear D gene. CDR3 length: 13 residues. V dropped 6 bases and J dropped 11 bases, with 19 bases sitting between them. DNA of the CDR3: TGTGCCAGCAGATTAAGGGCTGCGGGTCTCGCTTTCTTT. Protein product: CASRLRAAGLAFF.

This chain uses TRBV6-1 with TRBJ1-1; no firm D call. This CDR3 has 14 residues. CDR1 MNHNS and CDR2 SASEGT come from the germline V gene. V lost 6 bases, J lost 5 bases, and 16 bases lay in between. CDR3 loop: CASSLTGTETEAFF. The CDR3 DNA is TGTGCCAGCAGCCTTACGGGAACGGAAACTGAAGCTTTCTTT.

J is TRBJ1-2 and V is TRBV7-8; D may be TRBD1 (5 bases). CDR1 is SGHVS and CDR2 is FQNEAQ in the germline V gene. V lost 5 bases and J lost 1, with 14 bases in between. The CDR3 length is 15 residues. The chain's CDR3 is CASSPEVQVNYGYTF. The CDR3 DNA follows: TGTGCCAGCAGCCCCGAGGTACAGGTTAACTATGGCTACACCTTC.

The CDR3 DNA follows: TGTGCCAGCAGCCCAGGGACAGGGGGCGCTTATTCTAATGAAAAACTGTTTTTT. Its translation is CASSPGTGGAYSNEKLFF. This chain connects TRBV4-2 to TRBJ1-4; 12 bases are a match to TRBD1. V lost 4 bases to trimming and J lost 3 bases; unmatched junction nucleotides: 9. The CDR3 totals 18 residues. Germline lookup yields CDR1 LGHNA and CDR2 YNFKEQ.

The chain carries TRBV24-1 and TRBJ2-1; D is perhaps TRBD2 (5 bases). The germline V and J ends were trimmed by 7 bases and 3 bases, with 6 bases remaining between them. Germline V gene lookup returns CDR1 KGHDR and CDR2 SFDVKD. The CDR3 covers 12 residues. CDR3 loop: CATSGGYNEQFF. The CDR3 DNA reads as TGTGCCACCAGCGGAGGCTACAATGAGCAGTTCTTC.

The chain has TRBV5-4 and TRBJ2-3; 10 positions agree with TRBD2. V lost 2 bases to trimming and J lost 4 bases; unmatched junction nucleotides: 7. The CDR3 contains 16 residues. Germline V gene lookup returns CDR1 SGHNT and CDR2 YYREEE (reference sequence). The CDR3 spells CASSFPSGRLADTQYF. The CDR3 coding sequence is TGTGCCAGCAGCTTTCCTAGCGGGAGATTAGCAGATACGCAGTATTTT.

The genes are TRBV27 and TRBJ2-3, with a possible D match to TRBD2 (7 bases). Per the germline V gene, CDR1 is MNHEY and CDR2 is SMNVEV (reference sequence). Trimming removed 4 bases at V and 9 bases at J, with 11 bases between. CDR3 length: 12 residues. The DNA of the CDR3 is TGTGCCAGCAGTTCGGGGGGCGAGACGCAGTATTTT. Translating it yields CASSSGGETQYF.

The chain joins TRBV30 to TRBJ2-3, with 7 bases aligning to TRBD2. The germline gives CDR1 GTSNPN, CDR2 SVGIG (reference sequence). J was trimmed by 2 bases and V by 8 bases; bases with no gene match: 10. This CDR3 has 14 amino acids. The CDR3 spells CAGRTSGTTDTQYF. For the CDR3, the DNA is TGTGCCGGCAGAACAAGCGGGACCACAGATACGCAGTATTTT.

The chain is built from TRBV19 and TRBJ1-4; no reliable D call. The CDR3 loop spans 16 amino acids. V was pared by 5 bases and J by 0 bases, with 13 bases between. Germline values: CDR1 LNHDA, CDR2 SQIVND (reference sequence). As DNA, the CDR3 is TGTGCCAGTAGTCCTTTGCGGGGAGCAACTAATGAAAAACTGTTTTTT. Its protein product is CASSPLRGATNEKLFF.

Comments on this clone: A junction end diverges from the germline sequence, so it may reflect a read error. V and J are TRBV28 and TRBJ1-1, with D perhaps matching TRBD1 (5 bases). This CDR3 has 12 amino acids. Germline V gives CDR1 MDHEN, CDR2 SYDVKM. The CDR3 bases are TGTGCCAGCAGCTATTTGGGGGGTGGACTGGCCTTT. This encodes CASSYLGGGLAF. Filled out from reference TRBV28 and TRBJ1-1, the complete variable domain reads DVKVTQSSRYLVKRTGEKVFLECVQDMDHENMFWYRQDPGLGLRLIYFSYDVKMKEKGDIPEGYSVSREKKERFSLILESASTNQTSMYLCASSYLGGGLAFGQGTRLTVV.